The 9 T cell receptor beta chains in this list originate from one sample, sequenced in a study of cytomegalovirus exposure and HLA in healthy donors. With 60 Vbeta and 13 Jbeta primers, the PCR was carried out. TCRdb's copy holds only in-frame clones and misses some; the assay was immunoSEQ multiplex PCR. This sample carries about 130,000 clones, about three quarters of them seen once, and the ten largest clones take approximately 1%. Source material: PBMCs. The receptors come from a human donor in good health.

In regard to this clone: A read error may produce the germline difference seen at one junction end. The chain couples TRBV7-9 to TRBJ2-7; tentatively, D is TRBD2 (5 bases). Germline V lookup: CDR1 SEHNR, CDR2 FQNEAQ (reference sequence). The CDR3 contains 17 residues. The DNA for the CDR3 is TGTTCCAGCAGCTTTTTGTCTTCGGCTAGCTCCCCCTACGAGCAGTACTTC. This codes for CSSSFLSSASSPYEQYF.

CDR3 DNA sequence: TGTGCCAGCAGCCTGTTACGTGCGGGGGGGCGGCAAGAGACCCAGTACTTC. Translation: CASSLLRAGGRQETQYF. The genes are TRBV5-4 and TRBJ2-5; TRBD2 matches at 9 bases. Germline V CDR1 and CDR2: SGHNT, YYREEE (reference sequence). The V and J ends lost 4 bases and 2 bases, in that order; junction bases with no gene match: 12. The CDR3 is 17 residues long.

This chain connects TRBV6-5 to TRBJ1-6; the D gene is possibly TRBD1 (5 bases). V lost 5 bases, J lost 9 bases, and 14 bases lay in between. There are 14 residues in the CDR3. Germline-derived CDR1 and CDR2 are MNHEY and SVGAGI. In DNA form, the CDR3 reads TGTGCCAGCAGTGAAGGGGTGGCTAGTTCACCCCTCCACTTT. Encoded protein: CASSEGVASSPLHF.

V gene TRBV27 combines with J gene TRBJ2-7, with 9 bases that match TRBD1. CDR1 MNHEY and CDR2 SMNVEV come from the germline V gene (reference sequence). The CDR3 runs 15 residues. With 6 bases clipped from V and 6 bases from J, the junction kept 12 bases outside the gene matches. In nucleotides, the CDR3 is TGTGCCAGCAGCAGCCTACTCGGGACAGGGCGCGAGCAGTACTTC. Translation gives CASSSLLGTGREQYF.

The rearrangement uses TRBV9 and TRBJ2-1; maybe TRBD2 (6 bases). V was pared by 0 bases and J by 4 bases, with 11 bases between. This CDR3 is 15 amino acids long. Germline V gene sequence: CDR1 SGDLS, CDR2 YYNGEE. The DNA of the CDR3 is TGTGCCAGCAGCGTAGGCGGGGCTAGATACAATGAGCAGTTCTTC. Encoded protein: CASSVGGARYNEQFF.

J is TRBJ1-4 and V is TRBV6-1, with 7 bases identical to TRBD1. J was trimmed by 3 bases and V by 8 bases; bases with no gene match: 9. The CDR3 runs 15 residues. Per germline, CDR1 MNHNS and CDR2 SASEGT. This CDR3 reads CASVPRQGSNEKLFF. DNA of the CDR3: TGTGCCAGCGTTCCTCGACAGGGATCTAATGAAAAACTGTTTTTT.

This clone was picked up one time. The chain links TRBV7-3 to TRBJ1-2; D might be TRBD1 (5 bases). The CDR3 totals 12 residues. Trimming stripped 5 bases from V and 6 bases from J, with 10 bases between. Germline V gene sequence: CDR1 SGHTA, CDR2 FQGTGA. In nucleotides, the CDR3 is TGTGCCAGCAGCCCTGGAGGGGATGGCTACACCTTC. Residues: CASSPGGDGYTF.

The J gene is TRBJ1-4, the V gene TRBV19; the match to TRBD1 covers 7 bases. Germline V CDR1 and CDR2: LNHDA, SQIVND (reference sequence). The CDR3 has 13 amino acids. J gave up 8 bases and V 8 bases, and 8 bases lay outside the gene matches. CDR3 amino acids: CASSTGAREKLFF. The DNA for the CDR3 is TGTGCCAGTTCAACAGGGGCCAGGGAAAAACTGTTTTTT.

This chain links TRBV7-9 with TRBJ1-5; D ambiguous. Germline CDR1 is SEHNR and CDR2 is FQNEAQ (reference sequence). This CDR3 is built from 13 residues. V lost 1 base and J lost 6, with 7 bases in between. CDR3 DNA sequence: TGTGCCAGCAGCTTAGAAGTCGGTCAGCCCCAGCATTTT. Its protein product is CASSLEVGQPQHF.